These 10 T cell receptor beta chains originate from one sample sequenced in a study of regulatory T cells in long-lasting Graves disease. Time point described: persistent/refractory GD, antithyroid drugs over 5 years with positive TRAb. Researchers made the TCR library from RNA that was extracted from PBMCs. Both iRepertoire HTBI primers and Arm-PCR of CDR3 regions were used to build the TCR beta libraries. TCRdb re-called the multiplex PCR reads with MiXCR, one entry per CDR3 protein. Of approximately 470,000 distinct CDR3 sequences listed, less than 25% are singletons. The specimen was peripheral blood mononuclear cells (PBMCs), collected when the disease was refractory, from a patient treated with antithyroid drugs. The receptors were gathered from a female donor with Graves disease.

The table lists this clonotype with a count of one. The chain couples TRBV20-1 to TRBJ2-2; TRBD1 is a possible D gene (5 bases). CDR3 length equals 12 residues. Trimming took off 3 bases at V and 8 bases at J, with 10 bases between the two ends. Germline values: CDR1 DFQATT, CDR2 SNEGSKA (reference sequence). The chain's CDR3 is CSARDIRGELFF. CDR3 coding DNA: TGCAGTGCTAGGGACATCCGTGGGGAGCTGTTTTTT.

As for this clonotype: This could be a read error, since a much larger clone is one nucleotide away. The DNA of the CDR3 is TGTGCCAGCGGCTTCTCGGGACTAGCGAGGACCGGGGAGCTGTTTTTT. Translating it yields CASGFSGLARTGELFF. The V gene is TRBV7-2, the J gene TRBJ2-2; TRBD2 matches at 10 bases. CDR1 and CDR2 (germline): SGHTA, FQGNSA. The CDR3 contains 16 residues. The variable domain in full, with the rest retrieved from reference TRBV7-2 and TRBJ2-2, is GAGVSQSPSNKVTEKGKDVELRCDPISGHTALYWYRQSLGQGLEFLIYFQGNSAPDKSGLPSDRFSAERTGGSVSTLTIQRTQQEDSAVYLCASGFSGLARTGELFFGEGSRLTVL.

This clonotype has ten or more counts. Written as DNA, the CDR3 is TGTGCCAGCAGTCCACGGACAGGGGGAAGCGAAAAACTGTTTTTT. It translates to CASSPRTGGSEKLFF. The rearrangement joins TRBV28 to TRBJ1-4; 10 bases match TRBD1. With 5 bases clipped from V and 8 bases from J, the junction kept 8 bases outside the gene matches. The germline V gene has CDR1 MDHEN and CDR2 SYDVKM. This CDR3 is built from 15 residues.

In regard to this clonotype: This may stem from a read error, because a much larger clone lies one nucleotide away. This rearrangement joins TRBV3-1 to TRBJ2-4; D might be TRBD1 or TRBD2, each matching 5 bases. Per the germline V gene, CDR1 is LGHDT and CDR2 is YNNKEL (reference sequence). This CDR3 region has 16 residues. CDR3 residues: CASSQDLAGTKDIQYF. In DNA form, the CDR3 reads TGTGCCAGCAGCCAAGATCTGGCAGGGACCAAAGACATTCAGTACTTC.

The V and J genes are TRBV28 and TRBJ2-3; 15 nucleotides line up with TRBD2. Germline loops: CDR1 MDHEN, CDR2 SYDVKM. The CDR3 loop spans 18 amino acids. V shed 4 bases, J shed 3 bases, and the junction held 8 bases outside the gene matches. The CDR3 loop is CASSSPGTSGRYTDTQYF. The CDR3 DNA reads as TGTGCCAGCAGTTCACCCGGGACTAGCGGGAGGTATACAGATACGCAGTATTTT. Looking up the rest from reference TRBV28 and TRBJ2-3 gives the full variable domain: DVKVTQSSRYLVKRTGEKVFLECVQDMDHENMFWYRQDPGLGLRLIYFSYDVKMKEKGDIPEGYSVSREKKERFSLILESASTNQTSMYLCASSSPGTSGRYTDTQYFGPGTRLTVL.

This chain connects TRBV29-1 to TRBJ1-3; no reliable D call. The V gene lost 8 bases and the J gene lost 1 base, with 12 bases spanning the gap. Germline V lookup: CDR1 SQVTM, CDR2 ANQGSEA. The CDR3 runs to 13 residues. The CDR3 here is CSISGLSGNTIYF. The CDR3, as DNA: TGCAGCATTTCGGGATTATCTGGAAACACCATATATTTT.

This clonotype was picked up many times. The CDR3 bases are TGCGCCAGCAGCTCTTCCGGGATCAGATACGAGCAGTACTTC. Translating it yields CASSSSGIRYEQYF. This sequence joins TRBV5-1 and TRBJ2-7; perhaps TRBD2 as D (5 bases). In germline, CDR1 is SGHRS, CDR2 YFSETQ. Trimming stripped 3 bases from V and 4 bases from J, with 14 bases between. CDR3 length: 14 amino acids.

The gene calls are TRBV19 and TRBJ1-1; maybe TRBD1 (5 bases). CDR3 length equals 14 residues. Germline values: CDR1 LNHDA, CDR2 SQIVND (reference sequence). V was clipped by 5 bases and J by 6 bases, with 16 bases between them. CDR3 nucleotide sequence: TGTGCCAGTAGTGCCCTGCGGGGCAGATCTGAAGCTTTCTTT. Translation: CASSALRGRSEAFF.

This clonotype was observed at least ten times. The chain links TRBV28 to TRBJ1-3, with a possible D match to TRBD1 (6 bases). Germline CDR1 MDHEN, CDR2 SYDVKM. V lost 8 bases and J lost 0, with 14 bases in between. This CDR3 has 15 amino acids. The CDR3 DNA reads as TGTGCCAGCGGCGACAGGACATACTCTGGAAACACCATATATTTT. Translation: CASGDRTYSGNTIYF.

The V and J genes are TRBV29-1 and TRBJ2-7, with 12 bases matching TRBD2. The germline gives CDR1 SQVTM, CDR2 ANQGSEA. This CDR3 has 14 residues. V trimming: 6 bases; J trimming: 2 bases; junction bases outside the gene matches: 5. CDR3 in amino acids: CSVRGLAGAYEQYF. The CDR3 nucleotides are TGCAGCGTGAGGGGACTAGCGGGTGCCTACGAGCAGTACTTC.